Listed here are 16 T cell receptor beta chains from one sample, sequenced in a study of blood T cell repertoires in COVID-19. Data came from immunoSEQ multiplex PCR; TCRdb stores just in-frame clones and leaves some out. The sample records 300,000 or so clones, over 80% being singletons. Sample: peripheral blood. The receptors were gathered from a woman in her thirties or forties who had recovered from COVID-19.

V is TRBV30 and J is TRBJ1-1; the D is unclear. V lost 1 base and J lost 3, with 9 bases in between. CDR1 and CDR2 (germline): GTSNPN, SVGIG (reference sequence). The CDR3 covers 13 residues. CDR3 loop: CAWSAVSHTEAFF. DNA of the CDR3: TGTGCCTGGAGTGCCGTCAGTCACACTGAAGCTTTCTTT.

The chain is built from TRBV10-3 and TRBJ2-3; D not resolved. Trimming cost V 4 bases and J 2 bases, with 10 bases left between them. This CDR3 contains 14 residues. CDR1 is ENHRY and CDR2 is SYGVKD in the germline V gene. The chain's CDR3 is CAISVEDDTDTQYF. The CDR3 DNA reads TGTGCCATCAGTGTAGAAGATGACACAGATACGCAGTATTTT.

The chain couples TRBV2 to TRBJ1-5, with D possibly being TRBD1 (6 bases). The CDR3 contains 14 residues. The germline V gene has CDR1 SNHLY and CDR2 FYNNEI. V was clipped by 8 bases and J by 4 bases, with 15 bases between them. The CDR3 region is CASLDSPANQPQHF. DNA of the CDR3: TGTGCCAGCCTGGACAGTCCAGCAAATCAGCCCCAGCATTTT. The full variable domain, with the rest looked up from reference TRBV2 and TRBJ1-5, is EPEVTQTPSHQVTQMGQEVILRCVPISNHLYFYWYRQILGQKVEFLVSFYNNEISEKSEIFDDQFSVERPDGSNFTLKIRSTKLEDSAMYFCASLDSPANQPQHFGDGTRLSIL.

This chain connects TRBV19 to TRBJ1-2; 9 bases are a match to TRBD1. Unmatched junction bases numbered 7, after V lost 10 bases and J lost 4 bases. CDR3 length: 13 amino acids. From germline, CDR1 is LNHDA and CDR2 SQIVND (reference sequence). CDR3 in amino acids: CATVDRGGYGYTF. For the CDR3, the DNA is TGTGCCACAGTGGACAGGGGCGGCTATGGCTACACCTTC.

The chain couples TRBV9 to TRBJ1-2, with TRBD1 matching 8 bases. The junction had 3 bases not matched to a gene; V was cut back by 0 bases and J by 5 bases. CDR3 size: 14 residues. The germline gives CDR1 SGDLS, CDR2 YYNGEE. The CDR3, as DNA: TGTGCCAGCAGCGTAGGGACAGGGTATTATGGCTACACCTTC. This translates into CASSVGTGYYGYTF.

V and J are TRBV4-1 and TRBJ2-3; D ambiguous. The CDR3 is made up of 14 amino acids. Trimming removed 0 bases at V and 2 bases at J, with 6 bases between. Germline CDR1 MGHRA, CDR2 YSYEKL. The DNA for the CDR3 is TGCGCCAGCAGCCAAGATTTGGCCACAGATACGCAGTATTTT. Translated, it gives CASSQDLATDTQYF.

Of note for this clone: The same CDR3 also results from other DNA sequences found in this sample. The rearrangement uses TRBV20-1 and TRBJ2-7; TRBD2 is a possible D gene (6 bases). CDR3 size: 13 residues. V shed 3 bases and J shed 1 base, with 10 bases lying between them. CDR1 and CDR2 from the germline V gene are DFQATT and SNEGSKA (reference sequence). For the CDR3, the DNA is TGCAGTGCTAGTGGAGGGAGGTCCTACGAGCAGTACTTC. Its protein product is CSASGGRSYEQYF.

This clone was recorded only once. This sequence joins TRBV5-1 and TRBJ2-2; D is uncertain. Germline CDR1 and CDR2: SGHRS and YFSETQ. V lost 7 bases to trimming and J lost 2 bases, with 12 bases between them. The CDR3 is 14 residues long. CDR3 in amino acids: CASGPQTNTGELFF. The CDR3 nucleotides read TGCGCCAGCGGCCCACAGACAAACACCGGGGAGCTGTTTTTT. The whole variable domain, remainder taken from reference TRBV5-1 and TRBJ2-2, is KAGVTQTPRYLIKTRGQQVTLSCSPISGHRSVSWYQQTPGQGLQFLFEYFSETQRNKGNFPGRFSGRQFSNSRSEMNVSTLELGDSALYLCASGPQTNTGELFFGEGSRLTVL.

The rearrangement links TRBV18 to TRBJ1-1; D is unresolved. V was shortened by 4 bases and J by 1 base, with 10 bases between the two germline ends. In germline, CDR1 is KGHSH, CDR2 LQKENI. This CDR3 is built from 14 residues. CDR3 in amino acids: CASSRGIGNTEAFF. Here the CDR3 DNA reads TGTGCCAGCTCACGAGGGATTGGGAACACTGAAGCTTTCTTT.

The chain joins TRBV18 to TRBJ1-2; a possible D gene is TRBD1 (6 bases). V was shortened by 6 bases and J by 5 bases, with 19 bases between the two germline ends. The CDR3 length is 15 residues. Germline lookup yields CDR1 KGHSH and CDR2 LQKENI. CDR3 sequence reads: CASSRTNGGFYGYTF. For the CDR3, the DNA is TGTGCCAGCTCGCGCACCAATGGGGGCTTTTATGGCTACACCTTC.

The chain carries TRBV15 and TRBJ1-5; D not resolved. Germline V gene sequence: CDR1 LNHNV, CDR2 YYDKDF (reference sequence). There are 13 residues in the CDR3. Trimming cost V 8 bases and J 3 bases, with 11 bases left between them. CDR3 nucleotide sequence: TGTGCCACCCTCAGCGGGCCCAATCAGCCCCAGCATTTT. It specifies CATLSGPNQPQHF.

V and J are TRBV4-3 and TRBJ1-2; D unclear. V shed 0 bases and J shed 1 base, with 6 bases lying between them. The germline gives CDR1 LGHNA, CDR2 YSLEER. The CDR3 extends over 14 amino acids. In DNA, the CDR3 is TGCGCCAGCAGCCAAGAAATCCGTAACTATGGCTACACCTTC. Its protein is CASSQEIRNYGYTF.

The chain links TRBV9 to TRBJ2-1; no definite D call. The germline V and J ends were trimmed by 4 bases and 0 bases, with 11 bases remaining between them. Germline CDR1 is SGDLS and CDR2 is YYNGEE. The CDR3 sequence is 15 residues long. CDR3 DNA: TGTGCCAGCAGCCTACTACCCCGCTCCTACAATGAGCAGTTCTTC. This translates into CASSLLPRSYNEQFF.

The chain is built from TRBV10-3 and TRBJ2-1, with D uncertain. Per the germline V gene, CDR1 is ENHRY and CDR2 is SYGVKD. Trimming shortened V by 5 bases and J by 3 bases, and 11 bases separated the two germline ends. This CDR3 contains 14 residues. For the CDR3, the DNA is TGTGCCATCAGTCGAGGCAGCGTCTACAATGAGCAGTTCTTC. It yields the protein CAISRGSVYNEQFF.

The chain has TRBV24-1 and TRBJ1-2; the D gene is possibly TRBD1 (6 bases). Per the germline V gene, CDR1 is KGHDR and CDR2 is SFDVKD. The CDR3 is made up of 13 amino acids. The V and J ends lost 4 bases and 3 bases respectively, with 8 bases between them. CDR3 DNA sequence: TGTGCCACCAGTGAGGCAGGGGACTATGGCTACACCTTC. This codes for CATSEAGDYGYTF.

The chain is built from TRBV4-3 and TRBJ2-5; TRBD2 agrees at 13 bases. After removal of 2 bases from V and 7 bases from J, the junction contained 7 bases not matched to a gene. The germline V gene has CDR1 LGHNA and CDR2 YSLEER. The CDR3 runs 16 residues. The CDR3 sequence: CASSQTSGGALGTQYF. As DNA, the CDR3 is TGCGCCAGCAGCCAAACTAGCGGGGGGGCGTTAGGGACCCAGTACTTC.